The clone carrying this T cell receptor beta chain appeared a few times. These data come from a study of response to subunit inactivated influenza vaccine. The germline V and J ends were trimmed by 5 bases and 9 bases, with 13 bases remaining between them. In germline, CDR1 is SGHTA, CDR2 FQGTGA. CDR3 length: 13 amino acids. Via MiXCR, TCRdb re-called the RT-PCR reads, giving one row per CDR3 protein. Among about 800,000 distinct CDR3 sequences listed, less than 25% were seen once. This sequence originates from a man aged 50 or older who received an inactivated influenza vaccine. The genes are TRBV7-3 and TRBJ2-2; D remains unclear. The specimen comprised PBMCs from blood, sampled 4 to 6 days after vaccination. The CDR3 region has the DNA TGTGCCAGCAGCCCACATACCACACGGGAGCTGTTTTTT. Protein: CASSPHTTRELFF. The full variable domain, with the rest looked up from reference TRBV7-3 and TRBJ2-2, is GAGVSQTPSNKVTEKGKYVELRCDPISGHTALYWYRQSLGQGPEFLIYFQGTGAADDSGLPNDRFFAVRPEGSVSTLKIQRTERGDSAVYLCASSPHTTRELFFGEGSRLTVL.